This T cell receptor beta chain was retrieved from a study of response to subunit inactivated influenza vaccine. Points from the study as a whole: Each seasonal influenza vaccination recruits few new T cells, the authors suggested.

MiXCR, run by TCRdb on the RT-PCR reads, gives a single entry per CDR3 protein. The sample carries about 500,000 distinct CDR3 sequences, 15% to 20% recorded once. V was cut by 3 bases and J by 6 bases, with 14 bases left in between. Germline V gene sequence: CDR1 MDHEN, CDR2 SYDVKM. The CDR3 runs 14 residues. In regard to this clonotype: The antigen remains undetermined.

Sequencing used CD4+ T cells sorted from PBMCs, obtained 23 to 25 months after vaccination. The gene calls are TRBV28 and TRBJ1-2; D might be TRBD1 (5 bases). The sequence was collected from a man aged 45 to 75 who received an inactivated influenza vaccine. This CDR3 is CASSLDIWKDGYTF. As DNA, the CDR3 is TGTGCCAGCAGTTTGGACATATGGAAGGATGGCTACACCTTC.